This T cell receptor beta chain was observed in a study of OX40 agonist ivuxolimab in advanced cancers. TCRdb keeps only in-frame clones here, not all; method: immunoSEQ multiplex PCR. The profile covers around 76,000 clones, with about nine tenths appearing a single time and approximately 2.5% taken by the ten largest. The ends were cut back, 1 base at V and 3 bases at J, with 6 bases in the middle. This CDR3 has 13 residues. In germline, CDR1 is SGHTA, CDR2 FQGTGA. The V and J genes are TRBV7-3 and TRBJ1-1; D remains unclear. Source: CD4+ or CD8+ T cells sorted from blood, taken in a trial of the OX40 agonist ivuxolimab. This TCR came from an adult with an advanced solid tumor such as melanoma, head and neck, liver or kidney cancer. The CDR3 here is CASSLNADTEAFF. Here the CDR3 DNA reads TGTGCCAGCAGCTTAAACGCCGACACTGAAGCTTTCTTT.